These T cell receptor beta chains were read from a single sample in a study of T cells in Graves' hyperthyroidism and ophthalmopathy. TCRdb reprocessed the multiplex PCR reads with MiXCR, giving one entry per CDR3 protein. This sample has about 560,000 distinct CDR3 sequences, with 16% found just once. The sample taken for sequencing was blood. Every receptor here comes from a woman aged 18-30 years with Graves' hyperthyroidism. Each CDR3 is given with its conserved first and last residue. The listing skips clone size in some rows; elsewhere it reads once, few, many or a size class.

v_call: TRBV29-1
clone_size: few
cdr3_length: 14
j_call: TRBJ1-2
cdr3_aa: CSADPPGPQVGYTF

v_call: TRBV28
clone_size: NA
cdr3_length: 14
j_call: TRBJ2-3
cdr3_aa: CASTRQGTTDTQYF

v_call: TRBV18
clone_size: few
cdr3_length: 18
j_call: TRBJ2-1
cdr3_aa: CASSPYWGGDRAGNEQFF

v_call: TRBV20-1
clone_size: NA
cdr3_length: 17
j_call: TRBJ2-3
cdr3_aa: CSATKPALGASTDTQYF

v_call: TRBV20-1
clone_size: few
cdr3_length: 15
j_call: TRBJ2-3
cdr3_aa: CSAESWGGSTDTQYF

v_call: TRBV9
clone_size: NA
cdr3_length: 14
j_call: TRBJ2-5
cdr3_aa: CASSAASGIKTQYF

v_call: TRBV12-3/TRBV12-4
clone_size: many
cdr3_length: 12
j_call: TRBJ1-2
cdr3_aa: CASSFSGSGYTF

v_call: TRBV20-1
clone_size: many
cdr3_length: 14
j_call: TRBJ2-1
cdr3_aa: CSARPTTSYNEQFF

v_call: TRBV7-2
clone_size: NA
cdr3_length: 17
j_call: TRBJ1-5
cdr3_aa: CASSLVARGGGNQPQHF

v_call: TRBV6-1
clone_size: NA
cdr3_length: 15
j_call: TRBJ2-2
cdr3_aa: CASSEVGGVGGELFF

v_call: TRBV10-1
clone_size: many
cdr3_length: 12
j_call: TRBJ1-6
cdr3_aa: CASSEGHSPLHF

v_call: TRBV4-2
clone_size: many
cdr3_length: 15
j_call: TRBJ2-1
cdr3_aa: CASSQGQPPYNEQFF

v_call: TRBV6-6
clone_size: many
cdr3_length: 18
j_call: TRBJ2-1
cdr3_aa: CASSYRPPAGGTYNEQFF

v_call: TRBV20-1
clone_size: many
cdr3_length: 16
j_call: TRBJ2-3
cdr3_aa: CSASWGLAASTDTQYF

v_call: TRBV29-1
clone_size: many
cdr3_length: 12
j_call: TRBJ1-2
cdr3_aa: CSVGGEGYGYTF

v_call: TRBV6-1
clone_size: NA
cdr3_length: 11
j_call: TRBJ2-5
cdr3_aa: CASGFRQTQYF

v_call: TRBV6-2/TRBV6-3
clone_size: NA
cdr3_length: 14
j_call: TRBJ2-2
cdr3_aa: CASRLGTDTGELFF

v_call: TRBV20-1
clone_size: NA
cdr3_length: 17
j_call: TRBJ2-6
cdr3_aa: CSASLRTLPEGANVLTF

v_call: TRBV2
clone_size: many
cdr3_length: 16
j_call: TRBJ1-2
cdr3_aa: CASSEFGQGLDYGYTF

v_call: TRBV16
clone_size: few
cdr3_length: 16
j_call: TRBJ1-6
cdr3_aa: CASSQSAGTPFSPLHF

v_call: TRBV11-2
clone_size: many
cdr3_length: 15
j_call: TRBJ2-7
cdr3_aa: CASTRGTWEPYEQYF

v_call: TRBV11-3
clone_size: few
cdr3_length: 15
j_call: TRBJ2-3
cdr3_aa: CASNSRAPAPDTQYF

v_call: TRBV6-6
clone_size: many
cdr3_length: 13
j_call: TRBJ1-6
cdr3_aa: CASSYSTGSPLHF

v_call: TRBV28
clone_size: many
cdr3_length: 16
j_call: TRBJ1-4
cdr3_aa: CASSPHGRGENEKLFF

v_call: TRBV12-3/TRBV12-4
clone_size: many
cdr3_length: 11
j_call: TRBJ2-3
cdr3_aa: CASSSRDTQYF

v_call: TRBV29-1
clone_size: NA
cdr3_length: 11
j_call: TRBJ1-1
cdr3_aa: CSVDRITEAFF

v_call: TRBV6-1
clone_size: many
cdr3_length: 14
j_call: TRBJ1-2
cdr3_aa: CASSEVRRNYGYTF

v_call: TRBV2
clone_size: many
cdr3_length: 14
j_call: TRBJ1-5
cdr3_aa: CASSEGTGNQPQHF

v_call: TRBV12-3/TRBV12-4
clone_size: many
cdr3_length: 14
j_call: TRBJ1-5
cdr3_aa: CASSSVYREQPQHF

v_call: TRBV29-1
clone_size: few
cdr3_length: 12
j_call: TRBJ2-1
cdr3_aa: CSVVGDLGEQFF

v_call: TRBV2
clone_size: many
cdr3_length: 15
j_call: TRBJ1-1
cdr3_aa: CASSPSRQDVTEAFF

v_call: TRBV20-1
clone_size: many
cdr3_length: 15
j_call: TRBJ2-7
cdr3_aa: CSAKGTSGRAHEQYF

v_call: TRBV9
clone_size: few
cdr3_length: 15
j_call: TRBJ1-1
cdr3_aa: CASSTRVPFDTEAFF

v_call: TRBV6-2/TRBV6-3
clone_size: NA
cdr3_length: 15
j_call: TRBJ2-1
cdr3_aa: CASIKSGGGNNEQFF

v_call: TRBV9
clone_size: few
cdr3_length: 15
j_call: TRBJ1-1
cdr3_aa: CASSVEEGSAPEAFF

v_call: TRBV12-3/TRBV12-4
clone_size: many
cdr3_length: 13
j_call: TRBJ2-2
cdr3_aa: CASSLQGTGELFF

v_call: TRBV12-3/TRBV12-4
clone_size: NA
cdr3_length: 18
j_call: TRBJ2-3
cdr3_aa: CASSPTGGLAGITDTQYF

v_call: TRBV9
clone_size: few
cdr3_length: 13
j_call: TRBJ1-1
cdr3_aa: CASNGGLNTEAFF

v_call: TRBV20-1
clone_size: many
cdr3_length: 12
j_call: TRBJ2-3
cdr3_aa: CSSRPGTDTQYF

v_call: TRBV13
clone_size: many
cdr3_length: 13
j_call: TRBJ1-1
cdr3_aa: CASGRGANTEAFF

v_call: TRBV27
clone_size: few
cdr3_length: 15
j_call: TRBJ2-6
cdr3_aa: CASSSPLRRANVLTF

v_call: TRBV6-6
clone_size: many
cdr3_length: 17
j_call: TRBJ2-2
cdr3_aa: CASSYTPSPSNTGELFF

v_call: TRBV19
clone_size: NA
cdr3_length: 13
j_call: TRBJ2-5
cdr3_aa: CASGTGVGETQYF

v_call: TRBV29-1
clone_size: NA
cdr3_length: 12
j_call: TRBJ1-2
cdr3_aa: CSGGDRSYGYTF